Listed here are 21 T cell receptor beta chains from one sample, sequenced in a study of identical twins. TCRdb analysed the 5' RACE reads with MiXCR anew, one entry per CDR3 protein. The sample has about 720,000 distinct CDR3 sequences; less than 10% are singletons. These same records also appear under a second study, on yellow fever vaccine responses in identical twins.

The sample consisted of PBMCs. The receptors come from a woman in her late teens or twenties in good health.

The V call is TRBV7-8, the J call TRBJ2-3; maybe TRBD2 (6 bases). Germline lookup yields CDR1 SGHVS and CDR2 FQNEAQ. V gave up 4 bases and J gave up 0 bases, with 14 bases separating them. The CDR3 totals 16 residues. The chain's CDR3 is CASSSELASSTDTQYF. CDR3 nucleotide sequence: TGTGCCAGCAGCTCCGAACTAGCCTCTAGCACAGATACGCAGTATTTT.

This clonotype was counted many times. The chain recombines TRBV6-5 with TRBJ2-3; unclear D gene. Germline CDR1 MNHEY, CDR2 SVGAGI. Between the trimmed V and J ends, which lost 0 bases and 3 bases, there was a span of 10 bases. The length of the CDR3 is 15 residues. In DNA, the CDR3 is TGTGCCAGCAGTTACTCGAGTTGGGGTACAGATACGCAGTATTTT. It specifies CASSYSSWGTDTQYF.

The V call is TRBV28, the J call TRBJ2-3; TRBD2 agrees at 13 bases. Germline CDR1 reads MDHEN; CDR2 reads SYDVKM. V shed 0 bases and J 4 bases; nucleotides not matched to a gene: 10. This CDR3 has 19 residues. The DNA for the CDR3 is TGTGCCAGCAGTTTATGGGGACTAGCGGGAACCTACGGGGCAGATACGCAGTATTTT. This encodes CASSLWGLAGTYGADTQYF.

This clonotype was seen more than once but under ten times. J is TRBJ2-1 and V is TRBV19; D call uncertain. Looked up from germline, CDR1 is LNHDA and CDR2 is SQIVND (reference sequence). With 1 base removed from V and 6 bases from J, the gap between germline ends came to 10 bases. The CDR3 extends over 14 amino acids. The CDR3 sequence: CASSIVRDLNEQFF. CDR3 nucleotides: TGTGCCAGTAGTATAGTAAGGGATCTCAATGAGCAGTTCTTC.

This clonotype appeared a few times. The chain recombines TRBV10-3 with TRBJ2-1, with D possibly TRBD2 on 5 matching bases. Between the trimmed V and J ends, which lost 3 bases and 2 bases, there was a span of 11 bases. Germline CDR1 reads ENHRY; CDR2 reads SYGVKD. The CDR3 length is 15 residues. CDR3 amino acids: CAISELVDPYNEQFF. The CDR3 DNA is TGTGCCATCAGTGAACTAGTTGATCCCTACAATGAGCAGTTCTTC.

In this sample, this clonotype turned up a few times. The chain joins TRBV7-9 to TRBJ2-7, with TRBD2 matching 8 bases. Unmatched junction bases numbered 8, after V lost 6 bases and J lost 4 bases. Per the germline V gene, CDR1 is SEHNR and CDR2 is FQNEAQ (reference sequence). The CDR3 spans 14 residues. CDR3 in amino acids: CASSRPSGGYEQYF. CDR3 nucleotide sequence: TGTGCCAGCAGTAGACCCAGCGGGGGTTACGAGCAGTACTTC. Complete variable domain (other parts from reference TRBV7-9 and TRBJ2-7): DTGVSQNPRHKITKRGQNVTFRCDPISEHNRLYWYRQTLGQGPEFLTYFQNEAQLEKSRLLSDRFSAERPKGSFSTLEIQRTEQGDSAMYLCASSRPSGGYEQYFGPGTRLTVT.

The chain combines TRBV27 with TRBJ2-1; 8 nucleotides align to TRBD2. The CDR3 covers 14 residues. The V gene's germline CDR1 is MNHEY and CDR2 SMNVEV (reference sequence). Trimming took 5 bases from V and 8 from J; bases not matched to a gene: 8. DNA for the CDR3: TGTGCCAGCAGTCCCTTGGGGCGGGGGGATGAGCAGTTCTTC. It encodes CASSPLGRGDEQFF.

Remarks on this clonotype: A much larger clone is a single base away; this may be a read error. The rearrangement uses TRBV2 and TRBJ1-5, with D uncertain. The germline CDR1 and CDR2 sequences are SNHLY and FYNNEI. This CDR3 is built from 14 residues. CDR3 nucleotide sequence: TGTGCCAGCAGTGGAGGCTCAAGCAATAAGCCCCAGCATTTT. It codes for CASSGGSSNKPQHF.

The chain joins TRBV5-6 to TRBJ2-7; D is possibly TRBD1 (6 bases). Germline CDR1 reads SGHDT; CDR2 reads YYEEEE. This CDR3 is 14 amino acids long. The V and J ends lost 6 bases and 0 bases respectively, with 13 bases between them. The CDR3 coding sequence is TGTGCCAGCACCGACAGGTCTAGCTCCTACGAGCAGTACTTC. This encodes CASTDRSSSYEQYF.

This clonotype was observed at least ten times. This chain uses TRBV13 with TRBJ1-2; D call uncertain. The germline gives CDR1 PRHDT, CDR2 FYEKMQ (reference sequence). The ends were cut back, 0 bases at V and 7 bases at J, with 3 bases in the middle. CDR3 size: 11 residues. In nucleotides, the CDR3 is TGTGCCAGCAGCTTAGGGGCTGGCTACACCTTC. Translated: CASSLGAGYTF.

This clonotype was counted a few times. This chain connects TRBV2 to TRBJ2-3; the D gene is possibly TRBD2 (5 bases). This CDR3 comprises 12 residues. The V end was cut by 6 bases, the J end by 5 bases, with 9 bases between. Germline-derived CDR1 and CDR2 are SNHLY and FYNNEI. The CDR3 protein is CASRGAGDTQYF. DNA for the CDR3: TGTGCCAGCAGGGGAGCAGGAGATACGCAGTATTTT.

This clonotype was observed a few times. CDR3 residues: CASSPVDEQFF. The CDR3 DNA follows: TGTGCCAGCTCACCGGTCGATGAGCAGTTCTTC. This chain connects TRBV18 to TRBJ2-1; D ambiguous. The V end was cut by 3 bases, the J end by 8 bases, with 5 bases between. This CDR3 region has 11 residues. The germline V gene has CDR1 KGHSH and CDR2 LQKENI. The full variable domain, its missing parts supplied by reference TRBV18 and TRBJ2-1, is NAGVMQNPRHLVRRRGQEARLRCSPMKGHSHVYWYRQLPEEGLKFMVYLQKENIIDESGMPKERFSAEFPKEGPSILRIQQVVRGDSAAYFCASSPVDEQFFGPGTRLTVL.

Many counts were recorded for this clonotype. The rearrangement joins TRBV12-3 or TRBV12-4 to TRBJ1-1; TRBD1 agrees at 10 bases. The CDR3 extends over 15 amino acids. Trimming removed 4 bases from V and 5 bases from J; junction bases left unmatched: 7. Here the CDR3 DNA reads TGTGCCAGCAGTTCGACAGGGGGCGCGGGGACTGAAGCTTTCTTT. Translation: CASSSTGGAGTEAFF.

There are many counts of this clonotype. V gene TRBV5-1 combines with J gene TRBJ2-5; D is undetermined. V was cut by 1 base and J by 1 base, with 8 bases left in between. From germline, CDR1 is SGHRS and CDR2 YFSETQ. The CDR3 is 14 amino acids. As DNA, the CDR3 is TGCGCCAGCAGCTTGATTCTTGGCCAAGAGACCCAGTACTTC. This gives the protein CASSLILGQETQYF.

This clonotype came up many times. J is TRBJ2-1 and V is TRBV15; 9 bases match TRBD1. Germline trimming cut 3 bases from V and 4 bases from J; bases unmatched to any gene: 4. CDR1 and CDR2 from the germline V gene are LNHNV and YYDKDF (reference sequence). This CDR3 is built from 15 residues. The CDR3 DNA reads TGTGCCACCAGCAGGGAGACAGGGGGATACAATGAGCAGTTCTTC. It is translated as CATSRETGGYNEQFF. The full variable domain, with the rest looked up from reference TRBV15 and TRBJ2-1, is DAMVIQNPRYQVTQFGKPVTLSCSQTLNHNVMYWYQQKSSQAPKLLFHYYDKDFNNEADTPDNFQSRRPNTSFCFLDIRSPGLGDTAMYLCATSRETGGYNEQFFGPGTRLTVL.

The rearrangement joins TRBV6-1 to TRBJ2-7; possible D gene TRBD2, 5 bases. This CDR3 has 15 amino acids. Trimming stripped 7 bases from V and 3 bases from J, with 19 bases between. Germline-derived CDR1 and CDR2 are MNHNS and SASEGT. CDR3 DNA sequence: TGTGCCAGCAAGGTCGGTGGGCTAGCCTACTACGAGCAGTACTTC. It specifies CASKVGGLAYYEQYF.

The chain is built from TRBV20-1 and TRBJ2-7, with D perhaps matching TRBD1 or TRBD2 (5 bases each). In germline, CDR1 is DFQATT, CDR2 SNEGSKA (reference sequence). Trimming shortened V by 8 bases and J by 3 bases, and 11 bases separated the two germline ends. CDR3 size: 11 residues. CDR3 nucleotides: TGCAGTACCCGAGGGGTCTACGAGCAGTACTTC. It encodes CSTRGVYEQYF.

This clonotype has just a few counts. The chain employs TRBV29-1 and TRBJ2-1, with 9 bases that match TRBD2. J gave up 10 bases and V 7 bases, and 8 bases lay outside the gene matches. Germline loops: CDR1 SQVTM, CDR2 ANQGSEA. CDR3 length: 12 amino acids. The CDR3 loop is CSAAGGPGEQFF. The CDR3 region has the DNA TGCAGCGCCGCGGGGGGGCCGGGGGAGCAGTTCTTC.

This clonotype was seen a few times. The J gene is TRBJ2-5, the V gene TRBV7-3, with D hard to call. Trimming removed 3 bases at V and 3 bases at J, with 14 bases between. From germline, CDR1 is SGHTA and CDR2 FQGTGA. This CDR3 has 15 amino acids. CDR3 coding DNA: TGTGCCAGCAGCTTGGCCGTGGGTGTTAAAGAGACCCAGTACTTC. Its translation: CASSLAVGVKETQYF. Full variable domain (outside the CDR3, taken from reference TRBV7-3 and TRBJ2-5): GAGVSQTPSNKVTEKGKYVELRCDPISGHTALYWYRQSLGQGPEFLIYFQGTGAADDSGLPNDRFFAVRPEGSVSTLKIQRTERGDSAVYLCASSLAVGVKETQYFGPGTRLLVL.

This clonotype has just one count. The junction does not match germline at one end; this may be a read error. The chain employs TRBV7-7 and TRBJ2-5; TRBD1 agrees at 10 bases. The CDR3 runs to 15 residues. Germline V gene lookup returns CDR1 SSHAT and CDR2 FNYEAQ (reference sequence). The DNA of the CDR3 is TGTGCTAGCAGCTTAGGGACAGGGGTTGGCGAGACCCAGTACTTC. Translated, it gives CASSLGTGVGETQYF.

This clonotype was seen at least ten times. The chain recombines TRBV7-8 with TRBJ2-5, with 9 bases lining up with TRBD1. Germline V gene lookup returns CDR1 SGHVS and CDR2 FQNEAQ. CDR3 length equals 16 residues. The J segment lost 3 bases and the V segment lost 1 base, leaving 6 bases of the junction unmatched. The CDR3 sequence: CASSLEWTGVKETQYF. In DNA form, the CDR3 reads TGTGCCAGCAGCTTAGAGTGGACAGGGGTGAAAGAGACCCAGTACTTC.